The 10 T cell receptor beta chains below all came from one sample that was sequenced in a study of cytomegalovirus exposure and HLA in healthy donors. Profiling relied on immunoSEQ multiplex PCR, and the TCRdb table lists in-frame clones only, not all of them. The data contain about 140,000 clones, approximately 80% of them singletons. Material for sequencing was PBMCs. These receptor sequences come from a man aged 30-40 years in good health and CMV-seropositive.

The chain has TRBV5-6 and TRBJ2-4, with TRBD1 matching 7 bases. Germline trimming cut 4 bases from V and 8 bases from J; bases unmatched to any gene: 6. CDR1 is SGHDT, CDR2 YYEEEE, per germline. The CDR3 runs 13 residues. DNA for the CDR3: TGTGCCAGCAGCGAGGGGGCGGCGGACATTCAGTACTTC. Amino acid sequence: CASSEGAADIQYF.

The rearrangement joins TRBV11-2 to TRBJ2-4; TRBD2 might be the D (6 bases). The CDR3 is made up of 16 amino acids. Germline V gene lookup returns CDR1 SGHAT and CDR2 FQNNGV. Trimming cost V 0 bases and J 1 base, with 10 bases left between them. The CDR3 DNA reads TGTGCCAGCAGCTTAGATGGGGGGTTTGCCAAAAACATTCAGTACTTC. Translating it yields CASSLDGGFAKNIQYF.

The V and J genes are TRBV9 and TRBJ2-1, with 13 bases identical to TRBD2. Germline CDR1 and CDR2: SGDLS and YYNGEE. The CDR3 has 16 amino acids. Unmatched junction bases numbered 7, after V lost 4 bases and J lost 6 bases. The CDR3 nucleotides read TGTGCCAGCAGCCCCCCGGGACTAGCGGGACTCAATGAGCAGTTCTTC. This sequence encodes CASSPPGLAGLNEQFF. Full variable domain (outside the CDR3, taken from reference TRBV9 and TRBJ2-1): DSGVTQTPKHLITATGQRVTLRCSPRSGDLSVYWYQQSLDQGLQFLIQYYNGEERAKGNILERFSAQQFPDLHSELNLSSLELGDSALYFCASSPPGLAGLNEQFFGPGTRLTVL.

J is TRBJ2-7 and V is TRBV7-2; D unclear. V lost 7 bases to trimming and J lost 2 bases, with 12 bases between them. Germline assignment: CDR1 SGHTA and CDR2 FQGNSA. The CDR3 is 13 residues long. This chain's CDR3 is CASTKFLPYEQYF. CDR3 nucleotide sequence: TGTGCCAGCACTAAGTTTTTGCCCTACGAGCAGTACTTC.

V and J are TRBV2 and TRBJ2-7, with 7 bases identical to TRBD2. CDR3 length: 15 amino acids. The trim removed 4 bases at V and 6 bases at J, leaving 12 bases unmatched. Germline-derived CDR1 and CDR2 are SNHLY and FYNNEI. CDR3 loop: CASSVLPQPGGEQYF. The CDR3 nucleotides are TGTGCCAGCAGTGTCCTCCCGCAGCCGGGGGGCGAGCAGTACTTC.

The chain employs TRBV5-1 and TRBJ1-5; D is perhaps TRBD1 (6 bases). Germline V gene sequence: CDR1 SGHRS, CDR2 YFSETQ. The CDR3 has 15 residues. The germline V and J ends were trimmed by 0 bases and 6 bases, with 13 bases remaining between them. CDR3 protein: CASSLGGPEGQPQHF. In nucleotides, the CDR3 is TGCGCCAGCAGCTTGGGGGGGCCCGAAGGTCAGCCCCAGCATTTT.

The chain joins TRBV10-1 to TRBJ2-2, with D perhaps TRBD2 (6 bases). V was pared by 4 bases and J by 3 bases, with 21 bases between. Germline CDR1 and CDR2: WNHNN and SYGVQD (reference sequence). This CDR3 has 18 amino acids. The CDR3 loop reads CASSAPRRGQAHTGELFF. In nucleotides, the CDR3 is TGCGCCAGCAGTGCCCCCCGGCGGGGCCAAGCCCACACCGGGGAGCTGTTTTTT.

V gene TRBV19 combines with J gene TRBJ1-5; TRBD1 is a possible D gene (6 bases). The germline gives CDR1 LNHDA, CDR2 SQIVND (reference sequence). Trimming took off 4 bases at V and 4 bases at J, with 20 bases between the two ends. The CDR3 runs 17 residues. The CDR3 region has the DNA TGTGCCAGTAGTACCGACCGGGGGGGGACATATAATCAGCCCCAGCATTTT. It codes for CASSTDRGGTYNQPQHF.

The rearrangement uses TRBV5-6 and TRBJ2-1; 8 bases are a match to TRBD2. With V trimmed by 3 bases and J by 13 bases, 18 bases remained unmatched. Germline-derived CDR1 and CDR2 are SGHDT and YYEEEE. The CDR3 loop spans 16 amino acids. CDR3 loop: CASSSRRTSLGRSQFF. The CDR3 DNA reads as TGTGCCAGCAGCTCGCGACGGACTAGCTTGGGGAGGTCACAGTTCTTC.

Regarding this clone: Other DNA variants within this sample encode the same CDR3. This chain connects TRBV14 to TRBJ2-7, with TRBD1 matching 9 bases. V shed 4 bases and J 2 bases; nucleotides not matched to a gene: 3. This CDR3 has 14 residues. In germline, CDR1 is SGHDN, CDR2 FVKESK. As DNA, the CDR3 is TGTGCCAGCAGCCCTAGACAGGGGGCCTACGAGCAGTACTTC. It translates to CASSPRQGAYEQYF. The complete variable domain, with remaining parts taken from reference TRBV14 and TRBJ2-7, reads EAGVTQFPSHSVIEKGQTVTLRCDPISGHDNLYWYRRVMGKEIKFLLHFVKESKQDESGMPNNRFLAERTGGTYSTLKVQPAELEDSGVYFCASSPRQGAYEQYFGPGTRLTVT.